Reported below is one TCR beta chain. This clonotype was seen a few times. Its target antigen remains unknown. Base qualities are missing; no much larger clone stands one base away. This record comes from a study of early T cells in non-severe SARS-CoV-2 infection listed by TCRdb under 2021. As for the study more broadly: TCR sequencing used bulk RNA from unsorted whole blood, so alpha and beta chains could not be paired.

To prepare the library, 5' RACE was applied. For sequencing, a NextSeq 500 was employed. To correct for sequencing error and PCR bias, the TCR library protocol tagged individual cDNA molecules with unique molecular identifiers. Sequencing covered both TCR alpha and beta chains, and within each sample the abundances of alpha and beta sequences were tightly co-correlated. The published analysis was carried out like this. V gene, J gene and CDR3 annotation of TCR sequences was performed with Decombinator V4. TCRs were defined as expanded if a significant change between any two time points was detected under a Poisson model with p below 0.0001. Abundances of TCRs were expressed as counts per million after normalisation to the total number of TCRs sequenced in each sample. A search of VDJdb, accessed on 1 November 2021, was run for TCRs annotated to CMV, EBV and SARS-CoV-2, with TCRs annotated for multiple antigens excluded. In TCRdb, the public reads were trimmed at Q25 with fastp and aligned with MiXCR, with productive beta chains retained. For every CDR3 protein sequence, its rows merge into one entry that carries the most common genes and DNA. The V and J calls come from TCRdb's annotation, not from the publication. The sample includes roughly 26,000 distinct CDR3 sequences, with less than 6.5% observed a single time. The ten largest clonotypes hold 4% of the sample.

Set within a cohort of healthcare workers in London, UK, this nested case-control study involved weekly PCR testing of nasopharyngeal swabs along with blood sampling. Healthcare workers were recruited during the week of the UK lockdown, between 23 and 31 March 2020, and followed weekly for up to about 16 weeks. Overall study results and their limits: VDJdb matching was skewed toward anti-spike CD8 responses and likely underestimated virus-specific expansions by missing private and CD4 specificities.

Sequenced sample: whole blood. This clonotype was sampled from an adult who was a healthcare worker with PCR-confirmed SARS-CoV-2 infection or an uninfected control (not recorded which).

In nucleotides, the sequence is TGTGCCAGCAGCAAGGACGGCCAGCCCCAGCATTTT. Translated, this gives CASSKDGQPQHF. This receptor chain uses TRBV5-5 and TRBJ1-5; the D gene cannot be resolved reliably. From cysteine to phenylalanine, the CDR3 is 12 amino acids long. The CDR3 DNA has 36 bases and is translated from base 1. V is cut by 4 bases and J by 7 bases, and the space between the germline ends is 9 bases. For CDR1 and CDR2, the germline V gene (reference sequence) lists SGHKS and YYEKEE.